A single sample is the source of the 12 T cell receptor beta chains below, sequenced in a study of T cells after posttransplantation cyclophosphamide. Sequencing was performed with immunoSEQ multiplex PCR; in TCRdb, only in-frame clones are kept and a portion is missing. Found here are some 20,000 clones, roughly 98% of them singletons; the top ten hold 0.16%. Cells defined as naive were viable CD3+CD4+ or CD3+CD8+ and CCR7+CD45RA+CD45RO-CD95-CD27+CD28+. The sample consisted of naive CD4+ T cells sorted from PBMCs. These receptors came from a middle-aged man in good health, CMV-negative, and a related stem cell transplant donor.

The CDR3 is CASSLDRGPNQPQHF. In nucleotides, the CDR3 is TGTGCCAGCAGCTTAGACAGGGGGCCCAATCAGCCCCAGCATTTT. This sequence joins TRBV7-2 and TRBJ1-5, with 9 positions matching TRBD1. The CDR3 runs to 15 residues. The V and J ends lost 1 base and 3 bases, in that order; junction bases with no gene match: 1. Germline-derived CDR1 and CDR2 are SGHTA and FQGNSA.

This chain uses TRBV4-1 with TRBJ1-6; weak D call: TRBD1 (6 bases). The germline V and J ends were trimmed by 6 bases and 7 bases, with 16 bases remaining between them. Germline V gene sequence: CDR1 MGHRA, CDR2 YSYEKL. The CDR3 has 15 amino acids. In DNA form, the CDR3 reads TGCGCCAGCAGGGGTAGTTGGACAGACAATTCACCCCTCCACTTT. It specifies CASRGSWTDNSPLHF.

The gene calls are TRBV30 and TRBJ2-7; possibly TRBD1 for D (5 bases). Germline CDR1 is GTSNPN and CDR2 is SVGIG (reference sequence). V was pared by 8 bases and J by 6 bases, with 17 bases between. This CDR3 is built from 12 residues. CDR3 region: CAGDSAPGEQYF. CDR3 nucleotide sequence: TGTGCCGGTGACAGCGCTCCGGGCGAGCAGTACTTC.

The chain employs TRBV7-3 and TRBJ2-5, with 8 bases aligning to TRBD1. This CDR3 is built from 15 residues. Per germline, CDR1 SGHTA and CDR2 FQGTGA. The V segment lost 4 bases and the J segment 4 bases; nucleotides outside the gene matches: 8. The CDR3 here is CASSSTGQGRETQYF. For the CDR3, the DNA is TGTGCCAGCAGCTCGACCGGACAGGGAAGAGAGACCCAGTACTTC.

V gene TRBV6-5 combines with J gene TRBJ2-3, with D perhaps matching TRBD1 (5 bases). The germline CDR1 and CDR2 sequences are MNHEY and SVGAGI. There are 14 residues in the CDR3. V lost 0 bases to trimming and J lost 7 bases, with 11 bases between them. CDR3 sequence: CASSYSGPSNTQYF. In DNA, the CDR3 is TGTGCCAGCAGTTACTCGGGGCCCTCCAATACGCAGTATTTT.

The rearrangement joins TRBV9 to TRBJ1-3, with D possibly being TRBD1 (5 bases). With 0 bases removed from V and 4 bases from J, the gap between germline ends came to 17 bases. CDR1 and CDR2 from the germline V gene are SGDLS and YYNGEE. The CDR3 spans 17 residues. The DNA for the CDR3 is TGTGCCAGCAGCGTAGAGGAGGGGAGCTGGGAAGGAAACACCATATATTTT. It encodes CASSVEEGSWEGNTIYF. Using reference TRBV9 and TRBJ1-3 for the parts outside the CDR3, the full variable domain is DSGVTQTPKHLITATGQRVTLRCSPRSGDLSVYWYQQSLDQGLQFLIQYYNGEERAKGNILERFSAQQFPDLHSELNLSSLELGDSALYFCASSVEEGSWEGNTIYFGEGSWLTVV.

This clone is a singleton in its sample. The V call is TRBV5-5, the J call TRBJ1-5; no reliable D call. The CDR3 consists of 13 residues. V was pared by 2 bases and J by 4 bases, with 7 bases between. Germline V gene data show CDR1 as SGHKS and CDR2 as YYEKEE (reference sequence). CDR3 in amino acids: CASSFEGNQPQHF. The CDR3 DNA reads TGTGCCAGCAGCTTCGAGGGTAATCAGCCCCAGCATTTT.

The chain couples TRBV6-1 to TRBJ1-5; TRBD1 aligns across 7 bases. J lost 1 base, V lost 3 bases, and 3 bases had no gene match. The V gene's germline CDR1 is MNHNS and CDR2 SASEGT. This CDR3 comprises 15 residues. This CDR3 is CASSETGLSNQPQHF. DNA for the CDR3: TGTGCCAGCAGTGAGACAGGGCTGAGCAATCAGCCCCAGCATTTT.

The chain combines TRBV14 with TRBJ1-1; a weak D match, TRBD1 (5 bases). The CDR3 has 16 residues. Germline loops: CDR1 SGHDN, CDR2 FVKESK. The ends were cut back, 0 bases at V and 3 bases at J, with 14 bases in the middle. The chain's CDR3 is CASSQDRGRVDTEAFF. The CDR3 DNA reads as TGTGCCAGCAGCCAAGATAGGGGCAGGGTGGACACTGAAGCTTTCTTT.

The chain joins TRBV6-5 to TRBJ1-4, with 7 bases identical to TRBD1. Germline V CDR1 and CDR2: MNHEY, SVGAGI. This CDR3 is built from 14 residues. V was clipped by 5 bases and J by 8 bases; unmatched bases: 8. The CDR3 loop is CASSRGTVGEKLFF. The CDR3 DNA reads as TGTGCCAGCAGTAGGGGGACAGTAGGCGAAAAACTGTTTTTT.

In DNA, the CDR3 is TGTGCCAGCAGCCTCGACAGGGCGAATACGCAGTATTTT. The encoded protein is CASSLDRANTQYF. The rearrangement uses TRBV5-6 and TRBJ2-3; TRBD1 aligns across 7 bases. CDR1 SGHDT and CDR2 YYEEEE come from the germline V gene. This CDR3 has 13 residues. J gave up 7 bases and V 4 bases, and 6 bases lay outside the gene matches. Full variable domain (rest looked up from reference TRBV5-6 and TRBJ2-3): DAGVTQSPTHLIKTRGQQVTLRCSPKSGHDTVSWYQQALGQGPQFIFQYYEEEERQRGNFPDRFSGHQFPNYSSELNVNALLLGDSALYLCASSLDRANTQYFGPGTRLTVL.

The rearrangement links TRBV7-9 to TRBJ1-1, with D maybe TRBD1 (6 bases). Germline V lookup: CDR1 SEHNR, CDR2 FQNEAQ (reference sequence). Trimming took 5 bases from V and 3 from J, leaving 16 bases between them. This CDR3 has 15 amino acids. CDR3 sequence: CASSIRGWVDTEAFF. The CDR3 DNA follows: TGTGCCAGCAGCATCAGGGGTTGGGTTGACACTGAAGCTTTCTTT.